This TCR beta chain comes out of a study of blood T cell repertoires in COVID-19 (dated by TCRdb to about 2020). Background for the entire study: Samples covering the acute and convalescent phases of COVID-19 were provided by collaborators in the United States, Italy and Spain. Subjects who had been exposed to COVID-19, were actively infected with it, or had recovered from it provided the deeply sampled blood TCRbeta repertoires that made up the dataset. The repertoires were released in a freely available public database intended as a resource for research on the immune response to SARS-CoV-2. Where available, HLA class I and class II types were obtained from metadata supplied by the sample provider rather than from assay-based typing. Samples came from the ongoing ImmuneRACE study (first 160 participants) plus 1,254 subjects from 6 global collaborators. Nearly every sample came with metadata listing a de-identified subject ID, COVID-19 status, age in years and sex. The prospective study material was composed of cDNA or gDNA derived from T cells, B-cell-depleted T cells, or PBMCs. Points the paper makes about the study in general: How much clinical and demographic metadata was included differed by source and by participant, and the metadata was provided uncurated.

One collaborating source in Seattle enrolled patients during active infection and followed them longitudinally through the course of disease. Whole blood was collected in K2EDTA tubes by collaborating institutions according to the institutions' own protocols. For TCRbeta analysis, collaborator samples were shipped as frozen whole blood, as isolated PBMCs, or as DNA extracted from either sample type. Here V drops 2 bases and J drops 9 bases, and the junction holds 9 bases not matched to any gene. Sequences SNHLY (CDR1) and FYNNEI (CDR2) are obtained from the germline V gene. The CDR3 runs 16 residues from the cysteine to the phenylalanine. Left in the record is the CDR3 DNA by itself, 48 bases read in frame from the first base. A note on this clone: Its target antigen remains unknown. Per-base quality was not reported, and no clone a single base away is much larger than it.

The immunoSEQ Assay, a bias-controlled multiplex PCR, was used to amplify TCRbeta CDR3 regions from genomic DNA. The authors' analysis ran thus. Nucleated cell counts per sample were estimated from amplification of reference gene primers within the assay. Sequence reads were collapsed and filtered to measure the absolute abundance of every unique TCRbeta CDR3 rearrangement. For each sample, productive Simpson clonality was calculated as the square root of Simpson's diversity index over productive rearrangements. Imported from immuneACCESS, the table was reduced by TCRdb to in-frame sequences with V and J called. These copies leave out some clones; in studies compared against another copy, an unresolved V gene accounts for under half, and the cause of the remainder is not known. V, J and clone size are taken as reported in that table, and D and trimming were inferred from the DNA itself. The sample table contains 440,000 or so clones; only one count was recorded for 70% to 90% of them. The leading ten clones occupy about 1.4% of the sample.

The TCR sequence derives from a middle-aged woman with COVID-19, enrolled during active disease. The V and J segments used are TRBV2 and TRBJ2-1; 11 central bases correspond to TRBD2. Input material: peripheral blood. CDR3 protein: CASSETSGGPYIEQFF. The bases read TGTGCCAGCAGTGAAACTAGCGGGGGTCCCTATATTGAGCAGTTCTTC.